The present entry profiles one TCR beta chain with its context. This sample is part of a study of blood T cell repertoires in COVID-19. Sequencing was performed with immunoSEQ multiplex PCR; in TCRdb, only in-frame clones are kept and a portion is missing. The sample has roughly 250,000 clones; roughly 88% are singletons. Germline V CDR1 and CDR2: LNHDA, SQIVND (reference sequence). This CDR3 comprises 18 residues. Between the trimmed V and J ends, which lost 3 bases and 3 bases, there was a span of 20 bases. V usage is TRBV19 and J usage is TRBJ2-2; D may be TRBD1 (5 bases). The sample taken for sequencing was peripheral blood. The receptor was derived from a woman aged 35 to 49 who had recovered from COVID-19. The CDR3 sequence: CASSIVPTSRVYTGELFF. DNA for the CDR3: TGTGCCAGTAGTATCGTTCCGACCAGCAGGGTGTACACCGGGGAGCTGTTTTTT.